This T cell receptor (beta chain) was retrieved from a study of human T cells and chemical hapten exposure. Study information: How much TCR each sample yielded varied, mostly because pooled library volumes differed slightly. Regarding the study as a whole: The donor cohort had alopecia, so its immune response may not match that of healthy people. Versus controls, expanded TCRs had significantly more large CDR3 similarity clusters.

Time point in this sample: patch test 1, 2 weeks after DPC sensitization. Stated treatment: therapeutic diphenylcyclopropenone sensitization with weekly scalp DPC. CDR3 length: 17 residues. Germline V gene sequence: CDR1 SGHVS, CDR2 FNYEAQ. Trimming removed 4 bases from V and 3 bases from J; junction bases left unmatched: 11. About this clonotype: Its antigen is as yet unknown.

TCRdb re-called the RACE reads with MiXCR, one entry per CDR3 protein. The sample yields 150,000 to 200,000 distinct CDR3 sequences, approximately 15% seen once. The chain combines TRBV7-6 with TRBJ2-2, with 7 bases lining up with TRBD2. The clonotype comes from a woman in her 30s with alopecia areata. Some clones in this sample may be carry-over from other donors' samples. The starting material was whole blood, obtained in connection with sensitization to the hapten diphenylcyclopropenone (DPC). DNA of the CDR3: TGTGCCAGCAGCTCCCCACGGGCTAGCGGCTACACCGGGGAGCTGTTTTTT. Amino acids: CASSSPRASGYTGELFF.